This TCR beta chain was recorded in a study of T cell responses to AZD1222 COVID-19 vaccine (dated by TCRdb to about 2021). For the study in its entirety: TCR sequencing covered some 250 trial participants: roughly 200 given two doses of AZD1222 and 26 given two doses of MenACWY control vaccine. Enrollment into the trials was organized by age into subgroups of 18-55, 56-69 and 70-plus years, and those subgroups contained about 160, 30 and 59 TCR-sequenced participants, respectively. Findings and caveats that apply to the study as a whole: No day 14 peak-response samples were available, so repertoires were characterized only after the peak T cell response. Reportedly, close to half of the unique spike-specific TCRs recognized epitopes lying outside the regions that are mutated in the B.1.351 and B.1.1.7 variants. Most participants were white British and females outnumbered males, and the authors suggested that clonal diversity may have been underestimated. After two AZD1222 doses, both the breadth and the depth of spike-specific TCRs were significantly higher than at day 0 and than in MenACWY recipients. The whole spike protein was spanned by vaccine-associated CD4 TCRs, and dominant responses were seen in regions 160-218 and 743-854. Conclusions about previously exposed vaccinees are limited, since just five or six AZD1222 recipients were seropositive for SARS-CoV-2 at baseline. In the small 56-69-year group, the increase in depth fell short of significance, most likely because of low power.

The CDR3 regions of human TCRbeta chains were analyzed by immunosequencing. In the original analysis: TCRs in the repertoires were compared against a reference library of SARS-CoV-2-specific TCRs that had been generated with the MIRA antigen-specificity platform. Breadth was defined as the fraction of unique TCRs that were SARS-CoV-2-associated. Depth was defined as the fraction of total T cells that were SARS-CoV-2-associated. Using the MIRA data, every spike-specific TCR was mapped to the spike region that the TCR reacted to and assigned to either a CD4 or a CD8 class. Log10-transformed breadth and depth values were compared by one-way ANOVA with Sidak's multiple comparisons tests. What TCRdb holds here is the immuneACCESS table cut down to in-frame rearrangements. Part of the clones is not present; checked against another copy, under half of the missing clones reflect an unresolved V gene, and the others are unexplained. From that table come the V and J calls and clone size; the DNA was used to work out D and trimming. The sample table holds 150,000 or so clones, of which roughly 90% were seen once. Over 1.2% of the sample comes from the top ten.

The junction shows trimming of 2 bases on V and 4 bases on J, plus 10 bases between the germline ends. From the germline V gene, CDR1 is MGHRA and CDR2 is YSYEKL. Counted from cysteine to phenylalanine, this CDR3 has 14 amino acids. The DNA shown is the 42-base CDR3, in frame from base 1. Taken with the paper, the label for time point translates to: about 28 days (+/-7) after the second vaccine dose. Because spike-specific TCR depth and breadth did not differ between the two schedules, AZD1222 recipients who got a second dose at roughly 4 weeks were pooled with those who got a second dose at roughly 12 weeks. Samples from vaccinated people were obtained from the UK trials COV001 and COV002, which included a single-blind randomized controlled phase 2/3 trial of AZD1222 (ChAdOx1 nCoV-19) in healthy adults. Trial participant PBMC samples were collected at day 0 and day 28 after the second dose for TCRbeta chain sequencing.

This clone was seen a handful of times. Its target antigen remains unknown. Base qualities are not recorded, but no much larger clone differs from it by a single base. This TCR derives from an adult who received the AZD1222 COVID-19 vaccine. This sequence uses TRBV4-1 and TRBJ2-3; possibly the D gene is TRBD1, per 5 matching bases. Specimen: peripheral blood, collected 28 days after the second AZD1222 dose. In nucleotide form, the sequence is TGCGCCAGCAGCCAACAGCAGGGTCCAGATACGCAGTATTTT. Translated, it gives CASSQQQGPDTQYF.